This TCR beta chain was sequenced in a study of blood T cell repertoires in COVID-19. Study as a whole: Samples representing acute and convalescent COVID-19 were sourced from the United States, Italy and Spain. From T cells, B-cell-depleted T cells, or PBMCs came the material, which was cDNA or gDNA.

In germline, CDR1 is MNHNS, CDR2 SASEGT. Deletions cut 2 bases from V and 6 bases from J, with 10 bases between. The CDR3 has 13 amino acids. Source study methods: Amplification of reference gene primers provided the estimated nucleated cell counts. The repertoire was sequenced with immunoSEQ multiplex PCR; TCRdb's copy has only in-frame clones and lacks some. The V and J calls and clone size come from that table; D and trimming were worked out from the DNA. The sample consists of about 170,000 clones, more than 65% of them appearing once. This chain joins TRBV6-1 and TRBJ1-2; tentative D call: TRBD1 (6 bases). The TCR sequence derives from an elderly woman with active or convalescent COVID-19. What was sequenced was peripheral blood. Written as DNA, the CDR3 is TGTGCCAGCAGTGAAAGGGGGATCCATGGCTACACCTTC. Residues: CASSERGIHGYTF.